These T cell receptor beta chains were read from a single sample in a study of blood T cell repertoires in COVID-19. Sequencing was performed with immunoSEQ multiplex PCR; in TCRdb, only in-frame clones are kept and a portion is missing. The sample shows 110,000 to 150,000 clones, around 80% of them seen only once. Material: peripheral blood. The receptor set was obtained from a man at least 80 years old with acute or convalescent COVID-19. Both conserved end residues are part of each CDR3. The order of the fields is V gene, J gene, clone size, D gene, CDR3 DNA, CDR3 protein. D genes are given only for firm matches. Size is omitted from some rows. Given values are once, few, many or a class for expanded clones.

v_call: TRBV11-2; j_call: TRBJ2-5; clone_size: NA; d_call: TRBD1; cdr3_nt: TGTGCCAGCAGCTCGACAGGGCAGGAGACCCAGTACTTC; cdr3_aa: CASSSTGQETQYF
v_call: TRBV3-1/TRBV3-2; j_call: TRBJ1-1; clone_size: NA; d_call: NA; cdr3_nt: TGTGCCAGCAGCAACAGGGTAAGGACTGAAGCTTTCTTT; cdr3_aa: CASSNRVRTEAFF
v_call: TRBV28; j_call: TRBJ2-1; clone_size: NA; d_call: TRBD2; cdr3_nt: TGTGCCAGCAGTCGCAGCACTAGCGGGGTAAACAATGAGCAGTTCTTC; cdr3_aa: CASSRSTSGVNNEQFF
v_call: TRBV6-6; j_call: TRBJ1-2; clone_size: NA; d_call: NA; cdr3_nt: TGTGCCAGCAGTGTCAGGGGAATGGGCTATGGCTACACCTTC; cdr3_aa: CASSVRGMGYGYTF
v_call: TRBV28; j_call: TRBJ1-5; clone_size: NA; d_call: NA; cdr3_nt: TGTGCCAGCAGTTTAGTTCCAGGGCCCCAGCATTTT; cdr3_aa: CASSLVPGPQHF
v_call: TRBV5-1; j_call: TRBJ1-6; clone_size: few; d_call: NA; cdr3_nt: TGCGCCAGCAGCACACAGGTCGGGGGTAGGGGTTCACCCCTCCACTTT; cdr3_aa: CASSTQVGGRGSPLHF
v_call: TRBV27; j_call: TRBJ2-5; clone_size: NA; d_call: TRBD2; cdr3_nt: TGTGCCAGCAGTTCAGTGGCCCAGGGACTAGCGGGGGCCAGGGAGACCCAGTACTTC; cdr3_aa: CASSSVAQGLAGARETQYF
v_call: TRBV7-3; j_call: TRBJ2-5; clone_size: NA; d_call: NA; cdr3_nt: TGTGCCAGCAGCTTAATCTATGGAGCCCAAGAGACCCAGTACTTC; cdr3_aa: CASSLIYGAQETQYF
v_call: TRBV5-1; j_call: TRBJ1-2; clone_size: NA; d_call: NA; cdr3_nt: TGCGCCAGCAGCTTGGCCTGGTCAGGGGTCTATGGCTACACCTTC; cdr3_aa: CASSLAWSGVYGYTF
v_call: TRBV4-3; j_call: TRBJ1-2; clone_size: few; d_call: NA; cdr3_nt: TGCGCCAGCAGCCAAGCCTTGACAGTTCCAGGAGGCTACACCTTC; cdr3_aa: CASSQALTVPGGYTF
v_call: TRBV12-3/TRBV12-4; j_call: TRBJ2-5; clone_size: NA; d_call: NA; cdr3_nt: TGTGCCAGCTCTGAGTCGGGGGAGACCCAGTACTTC; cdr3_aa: CASSESGETQYF
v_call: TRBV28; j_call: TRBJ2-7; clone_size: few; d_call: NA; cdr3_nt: TGTGCCAGCAGAGAGGGAGGCCAACGGATCTACGAGCAGTACTTC; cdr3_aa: CASREGGQRIYEQYF
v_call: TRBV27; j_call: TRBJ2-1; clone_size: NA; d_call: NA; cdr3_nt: TGTGCCAGCCGGGACTCCTCCTACAATGAGCAGTTCTTC; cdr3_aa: CASRDSSYNEQFF
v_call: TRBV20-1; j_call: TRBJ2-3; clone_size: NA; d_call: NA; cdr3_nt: TGCAGTGCTAGTCCTCCCACGCTATTTACAGATACGCAGTATTTT; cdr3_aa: CSASPPTLFTDTQYF
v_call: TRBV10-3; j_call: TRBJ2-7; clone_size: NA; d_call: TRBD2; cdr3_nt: TGTGCCATCACCCCCGGGGGGGGACAATCAACCTACGAGCAGTACTTC; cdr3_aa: CAITPGGGQSTYEQYF
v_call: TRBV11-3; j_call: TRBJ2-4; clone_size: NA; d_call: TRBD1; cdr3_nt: TGTGCCAGCAGCCGGGACAGCAAAAACATTCAGTACTTC; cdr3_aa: CASSRDSKNIQYF
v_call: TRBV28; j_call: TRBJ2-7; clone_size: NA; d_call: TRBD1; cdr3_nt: TGTGCCAGCAGTTGGGACAGGGGCTACGAGCAGTACTTC; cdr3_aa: CASSWDRGYEQYF
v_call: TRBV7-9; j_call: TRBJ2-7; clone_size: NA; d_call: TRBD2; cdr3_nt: TGTGCCAGCAGCTTAGCCGGGCTAGCGGGGTTGTGGTCCTACGAGCAGTACTTC; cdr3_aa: CASSLAGLAGLWSYEQYF
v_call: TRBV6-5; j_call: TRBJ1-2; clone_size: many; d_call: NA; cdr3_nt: TGTGCCAGCAGTTCTCAGGGTGGAGGGGCTGGCTACACCTTC; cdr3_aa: CASSSQGGGAGYTF
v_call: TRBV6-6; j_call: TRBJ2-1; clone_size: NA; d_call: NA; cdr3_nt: TGTGCCAGCACTCACGAGGGAGTAACCTACAATGAGCAGTTCTTC; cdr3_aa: CASTHEGVTYNEQFF
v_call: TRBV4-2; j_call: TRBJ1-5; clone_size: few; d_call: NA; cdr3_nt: TGTGCCAGCAGCCGCGGGGGAGGAAATCAGCCCCAGCATTTT; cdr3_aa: CASSRGGGNQPQHF
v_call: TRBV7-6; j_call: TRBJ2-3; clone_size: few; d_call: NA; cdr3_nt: TGTGCCAGCAGCCTATGGGGGTCAGGGGGCACAGATACGCAGTATTTT; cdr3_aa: CASSLWGSGGTDTQYF
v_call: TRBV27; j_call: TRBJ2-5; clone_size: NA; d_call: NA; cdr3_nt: TGTGCCAGCAGTTTAAGGGGAAAAGAGACCCAGTACTTC; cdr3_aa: CASSLRGKETQYF
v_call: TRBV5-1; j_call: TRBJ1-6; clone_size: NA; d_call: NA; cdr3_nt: TGCGCCAGCAGCTCCGGACAGCTGAATTCACCCCTCCACTTT; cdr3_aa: CASSSGQLNSPLHF
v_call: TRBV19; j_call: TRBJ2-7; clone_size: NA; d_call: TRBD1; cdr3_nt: TGTGCCAGTAGTATAAGACAGGGCAACTACGAGCAGTACTTC; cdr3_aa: CASSIRQGNYEQYF
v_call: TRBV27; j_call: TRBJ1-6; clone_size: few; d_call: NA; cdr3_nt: TGTGCCAGCAGTTTATCGAGGTGGGGCTATTCACCCCTCCACTTT; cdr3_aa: CASSLSRWGYSPLHF
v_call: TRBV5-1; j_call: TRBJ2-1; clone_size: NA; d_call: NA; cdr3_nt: TGCGCCAGCAGGCTCTCGCCGGTGAGGAGCTCCTACAATGAGCAGTTCTTC; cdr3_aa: CASRLSPVRSSYNEQFF
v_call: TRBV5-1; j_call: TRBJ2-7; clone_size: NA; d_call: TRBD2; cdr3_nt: TGCGCCAGCAGCCCGACTAGCGGGGTTTCCTACGAGCAGTACTTC; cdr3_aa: CASSPTSGVSYEQYF
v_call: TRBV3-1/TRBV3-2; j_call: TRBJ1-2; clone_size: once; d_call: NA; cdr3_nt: TGTGCCAGCAGCCAAGTAAACTATGGCTACACCTTC; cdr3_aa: CASSQVNYGYTF
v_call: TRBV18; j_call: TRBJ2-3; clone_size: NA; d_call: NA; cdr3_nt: TGTGCCAGCTCACCAAGGGCGCAGGGAACAGATACGCAGTATTTT; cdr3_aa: CASSPRAQGTDTQYF
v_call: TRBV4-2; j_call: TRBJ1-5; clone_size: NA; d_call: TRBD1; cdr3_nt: TGTGCCAGCAGCCGAGAGAGGGGACAGGGGCTTCAGCCCCAGCATTTT; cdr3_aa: CASSRERGQGLQPQHF
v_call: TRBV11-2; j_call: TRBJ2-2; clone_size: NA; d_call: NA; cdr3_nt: TGTGCCAGCAGCTTAGTAGGTGGCCAGGGCCCCGGGGAGCTGTTTTTT; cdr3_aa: CASSLVGGQGPGELFF
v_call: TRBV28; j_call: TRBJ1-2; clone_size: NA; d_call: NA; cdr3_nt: TGTGCCAGCAGTTTATCTACTAACTATGGCTACACCTTC; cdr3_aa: CASSLSTNYGYTF
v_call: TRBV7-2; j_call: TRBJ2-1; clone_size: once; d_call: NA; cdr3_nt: TGTGCCAGCAGCCCCGGGACTCTCAATGAGCAGTTCTTC; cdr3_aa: CASSPGTLNEQFF
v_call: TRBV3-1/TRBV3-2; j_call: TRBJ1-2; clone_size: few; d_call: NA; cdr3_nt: TGTGCCAGCAGCCAAGATCACGGGGATTTTTATGGCTACACCTTC; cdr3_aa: CASSQDHGDFYGYTF
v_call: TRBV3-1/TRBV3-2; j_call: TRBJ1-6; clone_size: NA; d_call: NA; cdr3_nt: TGTGCCAGCAGCCAAGGGACAGAGAATTCACCCCTCCACTTT; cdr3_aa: CASSQGTENSPLHF
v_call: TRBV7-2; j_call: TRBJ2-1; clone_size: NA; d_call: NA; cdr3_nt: TGTGCCAGCAGCTACGTACAGGGAGAGGAGCAGTTCTTC; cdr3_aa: CASSYVQGEEQFF
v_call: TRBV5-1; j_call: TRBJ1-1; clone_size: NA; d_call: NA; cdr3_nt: TGCGCCAGCAGCTTGGCCGGTGGGGGCCTAGCTTTCTTT; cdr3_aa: CASSLAGGGLAFF
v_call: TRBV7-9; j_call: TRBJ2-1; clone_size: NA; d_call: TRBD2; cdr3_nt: TGTGCCAGCAGCCCCCGGCTAGCGGGGAGTTCTGGAAATGAGCAGTTCTTC; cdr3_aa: CASSPRLAGSSGNEQFF
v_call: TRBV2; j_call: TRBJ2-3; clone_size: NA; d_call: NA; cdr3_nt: TGTGCCAGCAGACAGGGATCAGATACGCAGTATTTT; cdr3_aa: CASRQGSDTQYF
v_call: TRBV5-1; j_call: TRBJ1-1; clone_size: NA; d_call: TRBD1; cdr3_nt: TGCGCCAGCAGCTCGGGACAGGGGATAGTTTGGGAAGCTTTCTTT; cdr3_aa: CASSSGQGIVWEAFF
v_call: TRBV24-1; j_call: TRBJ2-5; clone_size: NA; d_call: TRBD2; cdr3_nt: TGTGCCACCAGTGAAAGCGGGGGGGCGAAGACCCAGTACTTC; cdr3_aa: CATSESGGAKTQYF
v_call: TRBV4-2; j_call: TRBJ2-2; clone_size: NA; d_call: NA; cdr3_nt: TGTGCCAGCAGCCAAGAAACAGGAAGGATAACCGGGGAGCTGTTTTTT; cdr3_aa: CASSQETGRITGELFF
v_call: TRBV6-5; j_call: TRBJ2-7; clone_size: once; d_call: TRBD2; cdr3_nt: TGTGCCAGCAGTTACTCGGCAGCGGGGGGCTACGAGCAGTACTTC; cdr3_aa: CASSYSAAGGYEQYF
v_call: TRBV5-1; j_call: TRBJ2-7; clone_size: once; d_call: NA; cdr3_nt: TGCGCCAGCAGCGTAGGCCCCAGCGGCGGGGAGCAGTACTTC; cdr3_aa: CASSVGPSGGEQYF
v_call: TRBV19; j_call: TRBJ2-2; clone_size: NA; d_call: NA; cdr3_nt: TGTGCCAGTAGCCCAAAGACAGGGAGGACCGGGGAGCTGTTTTTT; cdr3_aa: CASSPKTGRTGELFF
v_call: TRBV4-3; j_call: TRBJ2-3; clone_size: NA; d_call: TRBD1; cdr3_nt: TGCGCCAGCAGCCAAGAAGGGGGACAGGGGGCAGATACGCAGTATTTT; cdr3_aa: CASSQEGGQGADTQYF
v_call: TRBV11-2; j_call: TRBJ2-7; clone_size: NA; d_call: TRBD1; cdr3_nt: TGTGCCAGCAGCAAAGGGACAGAGGGCTACGAGCAGTACTTC; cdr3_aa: CASSKGTEGYEQYF
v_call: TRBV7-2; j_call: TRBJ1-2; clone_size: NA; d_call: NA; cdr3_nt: TGTGCCAGCAGCCAACGACAGATAAACTATGGCTACACCTTC; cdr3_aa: CASSQRQINYGYTF
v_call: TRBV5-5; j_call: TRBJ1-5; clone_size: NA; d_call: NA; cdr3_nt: TGTGCCAGCAGCCAACTCTCGGGACTGAATCAGCCCCAGCATTTT; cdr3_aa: CASSQLSGLNQPQHF
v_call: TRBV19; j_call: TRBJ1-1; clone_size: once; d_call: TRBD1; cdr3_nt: TGTGCCAGTAGTAACTGGGACAGGGGGATGAACACTGAAGCTTTCTTT; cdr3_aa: CASSNWDRGMNTEAFF
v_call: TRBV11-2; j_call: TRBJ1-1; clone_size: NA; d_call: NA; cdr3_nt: TGTGCCAGCGCCCGCAGAACGAACACTGAAGCTTTCTTT; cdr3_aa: CASARRTNTEAFF
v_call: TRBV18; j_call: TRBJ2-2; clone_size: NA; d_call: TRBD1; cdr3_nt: TGTGCCAGCTCACCAAGGACAGGGAACACCGGGGAGCTGTTTTTT; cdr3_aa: CASSPRTGNTGELFF
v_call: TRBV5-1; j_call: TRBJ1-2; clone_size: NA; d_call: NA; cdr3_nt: TGCGCCAGCAGTATAGGGATTGAGGACAGCTACACCTTC; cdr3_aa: CASSIGIEDSYTF
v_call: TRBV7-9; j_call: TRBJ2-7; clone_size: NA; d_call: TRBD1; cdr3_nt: TGTGCCACCCTACCCCAGGGGGCATTAGTGTTCTCCTACGAGCAGTACTTC; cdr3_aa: CATLPQGALVFSYEQYF
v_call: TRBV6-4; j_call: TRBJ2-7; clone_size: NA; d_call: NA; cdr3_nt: TGTGCCAGCAGTGATTGGCCCCACATGCTGGAGCAGTACTTC; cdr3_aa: CASSDWPHMLEQYF
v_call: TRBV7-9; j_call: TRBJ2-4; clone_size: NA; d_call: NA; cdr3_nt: TGTGCCAGCAGCTTCGGGGGAACCAAAAACATTCAGTACTTC; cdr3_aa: CASSFGGTKNIQYF